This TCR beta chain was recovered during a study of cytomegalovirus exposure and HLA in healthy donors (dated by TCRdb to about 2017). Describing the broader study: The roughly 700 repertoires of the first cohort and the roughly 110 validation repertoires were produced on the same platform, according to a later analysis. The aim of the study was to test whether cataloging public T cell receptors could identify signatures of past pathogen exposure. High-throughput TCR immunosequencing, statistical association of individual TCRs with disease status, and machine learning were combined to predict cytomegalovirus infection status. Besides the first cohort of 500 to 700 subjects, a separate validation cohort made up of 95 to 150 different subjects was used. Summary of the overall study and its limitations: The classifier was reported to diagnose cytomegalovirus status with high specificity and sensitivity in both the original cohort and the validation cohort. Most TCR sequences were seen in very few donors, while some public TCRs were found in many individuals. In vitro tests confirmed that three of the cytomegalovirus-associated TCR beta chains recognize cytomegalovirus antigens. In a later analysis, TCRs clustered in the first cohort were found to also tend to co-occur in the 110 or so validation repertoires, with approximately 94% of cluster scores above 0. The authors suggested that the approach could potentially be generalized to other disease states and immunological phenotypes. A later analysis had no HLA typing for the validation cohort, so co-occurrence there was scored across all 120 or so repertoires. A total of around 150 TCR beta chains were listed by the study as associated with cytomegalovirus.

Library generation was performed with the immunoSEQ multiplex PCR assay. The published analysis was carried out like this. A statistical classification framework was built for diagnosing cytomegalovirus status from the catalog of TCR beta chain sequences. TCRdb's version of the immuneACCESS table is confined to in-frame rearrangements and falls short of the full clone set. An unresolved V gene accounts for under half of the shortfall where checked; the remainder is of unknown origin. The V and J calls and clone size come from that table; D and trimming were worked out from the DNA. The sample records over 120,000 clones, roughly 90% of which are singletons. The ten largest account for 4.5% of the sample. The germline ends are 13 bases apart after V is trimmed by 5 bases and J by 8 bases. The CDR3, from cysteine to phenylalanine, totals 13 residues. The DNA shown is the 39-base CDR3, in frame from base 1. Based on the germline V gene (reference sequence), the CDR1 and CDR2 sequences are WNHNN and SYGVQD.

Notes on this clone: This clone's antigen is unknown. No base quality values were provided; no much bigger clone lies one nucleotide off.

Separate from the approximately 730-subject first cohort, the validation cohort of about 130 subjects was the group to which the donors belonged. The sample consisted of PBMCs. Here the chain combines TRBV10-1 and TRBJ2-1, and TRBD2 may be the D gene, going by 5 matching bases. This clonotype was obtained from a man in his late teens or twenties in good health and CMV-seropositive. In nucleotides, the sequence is TGCGCCAGCAGTAACTCTGGAGGCTATGAGCAGTTCTTC. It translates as CASSNSGGYEQFF.